These 20 T cell receptor beta chains share one sample of origin, sequenced in a study of blood T cell repertoires in COVID-19. Assay used: immunoSEQ multiplex PCR; TCRdb lists only in-frame clones, some missing. This sample has about 200,000 clones; just over 85% occur once, and the top ten carry 3.5% to 4%. Input material: PBMCs or T cells enriched from blood (not recorded which). Receptors originate from a woman aged 40-49 years with acute COVID-19.

This clone was counted between two and nine times. V usage is TRBV12-2 and J usage is TRBJ1-5; TRBD1 is the table's D call and was not checked against the DNA. TRBV12-2 is assigned pseudogene status. The length of the CDR3 is 15 residues. The CDR3 sequence: CASRLVEGQNQPQHF. CDR3 DNA sequence: TGTGCAAGTCGCTTAGTCGAAGGACAGAATCAGCCCCAGCATTTT.

The chain is built from TRBV4-2 and TRBJ2-3; D unresolved. Trimming stripped 1 base from V and 2 bases from J, with 10 bases between. CDR3 length equals 15 residues. The V gene's germline CDR1 is LGHNA and CDR2 YNFKEQ. CDR3 region: CASSQGAISTDTQYF. CDR3 DNA: TGTGCCAGCAGCCAAGGAGCCATTTCCACAGATACGCAGTATTTT.

V and J are TRBV7-8 and TRBJ2-5, with a weak D call TRBD2 (7 bases). CDR3 length: 14 residues. Between the trimmed V and J ends, which lost 2 bases and 5 bases, there was a span of 12 bases. CDR1 is SGHVS, CDR2 FQNEAQ, per germline. The CDR3 nucleotides are TGTGCCAGCAGCTTACGGGGGGCTGGGGAGACCCAGTACTTC. This translates into CASSLRGAGETQYF.

The genes are TRBV5-1 and TRBJ1-2, with D possibly TRBD1 on 5 matching bases. This CDR3 spans 14 amino acids. Germline V lookup: CDR1 SGHRS, CDR2 YFSETQ. V lost 0 bases and J 5 bases, leaving 11 bases between the germline ends. The CDR3 sequence is CASSLGREEYGYTF. CDR3 sequence (DNA): TGCGCCAGCAGCTTGGGCAGGGAAGAATATGGCTACACCTTC.

The V call is TRBV19, the J call TRBJ2-7; perhaps TRBD1 as D (5 bases). The CDR3 covers 12 residues. Germline CDR1 is LNHDA and CDR2 is SQIVND (reference sequence). With 6 bases removed from V and 7 bases from J, the gap between germline ends came to 13 bases. CDR3 region: CASRRRGEEQYF. The CDR3 coding sequence is TGTGCCAGTAGGCGTAGGGGTGAGGAGCAGTACTTC.

This clone has a handful of counts. The chain has TRBV7-9 and TRBJ2-2; TRBD1 agrees at 11 bases. Germline V lookup: CDR1 SEHNR, CDR2 FQNEAQ (reference sequence). The CDR3 consists of 14 residues. V was pared by 9 bases and J by 7 bases, with 7 bases of the junction left unmatched. The CDR3 is CASWTGGAGGELFF. The CDR3 nucleotides read TGTGCCAGTTGGACAGGGGGCGCCGGCGGGGAGCTGTTTTTT.

The chain combines TRBV6-2 or TRBV6-3 with TRBJ1-1; 9 positions agree with TRBD1. Germline V gives CDR1 MNHEY, CDR2 SVGEGT. This CDR3 has 13 amino acids. The ends lost 2 bases at V and 9 bases at J; junction bases unmatched: 4. CDR3: CASSYTGQGQAFF. The DNA of the CDR3 is TGTGCCAGCAGTTACACCGGACAGGGGCAAGCTTTCTTT.

The J gene is TRBJ2-7, the V gene TRBV29-1, with TRBD1 matching 7 bases. After removal of 3 bases from V and 3 bases from J, the junction contained 2 bases not matched to a gene. The germline V gene has CDR1 SQVTM and CDR2 ANQGSEA. The CDR3 length is 12 residues. The chain's CDR3 is CSVEDRSYEQYF. Here the CDR3 DNA reads TGCAGCGTTGAGGACAGGAGCTACGAGCAGTACTTC.

This clone showed up just a few times. This chain connects TRBV2 to TRBJ2-7; no reliable D call. Trimming shortened V by 9 bases and J by 3 bases, and 9 bases separated the two germline ends. Germline V gene sequence: CDR1 SNHLY, CDR2 FYNNEI. This CDR3 region has 11 residues. The CDR3 protein is CASSLDYEQYF. In nucleotides, the CDR3 is TGTGCCAGTTCACTTGACTACGAGCAGTACTTC.

This chain links TRBV6-5 with TRBJ1-1, with TRBD1 identical over 10 bases. Trimming removed 11 bases from V and 10 bases from J; junction bases left unmatched: 10. This CDR3 region has 12 residues. Germline V gene lookup returns CDR1 MNHEY and CDR2 SVGAGI. The CDR3: CAGGTGAAGAFF. CDR3 sequence (DNA): TGTGCCGGGGGGACAGGGGCTGCCGGAGCTTTCTTT.

The gene calls are TRBV27 and TRBJ1-1; 8 bases are shared with TRBD1. The CDR3 is 16 amino acids. CDR1 and CDR2 from the germline V gene are MNHEY and SMNVEV (reference sequence). The V gene end was trimmed by 3 bases and the J gene end by 0 bases; junction bases not matched to a gene: 6. The CDR3 bases are TGTGCCAGCAGTTTCCGCCGGGACAGGTTGAACACTGAAGCTTTCTTT. Translating it yields CASSFRRDRLNTEAFF.

This chain uses TRBV9 with TRBJ2-3; D gene uncertain. Trimming left V 1 base short and J 0 bases short, with 9 bases between. This CDR3 has 15 residues. Germline V CDR1 and CDR2: SGDLS, YYNGEE. The CDR3 DNA reads TGTGCCAGCAGCGTACTTACAGCTAGCACAGATACGCAGTATTTT. Residues: CASSVLTASTDTQYF.

The rearrangement joins TRBV14 to TRBJ2-1, with D possibly matching TRBD2 (5 bases). This CDR3 has 15 amino acids. The germline V gene has CDR1 SGHDN and CDR2 FVKESK. Between the trimmed V and J ends, which lost 1 base and 0 bases, there was a span of 7 bases. In DNA, the CDR3 is TGTGCCAGCAGCCAAGTCAGCGGCTCCTACAATGAGCAGTTCTTC. Amino acid sequence: CASSQVSGSYNEQFF.

This clone was counted only a few times. The V gene is TRBV11-3, the J gene TRBJ2-7, with a tentative D call TRBD2 (6 bases). Germline V lookup: CDR1 SGHNT, CDR2 YENEEA. Trimming pared 5 bases from V and 7 bases from J, leaving 18 bases between. The CDR3 is made up of 14 amino acids. CDR3 DNA sequence: TGTGCCAGCAGCCTGGCCGGGACTCCCTTGGAGCAGTACTTC. Translated: CASSLAGTPLEQYF.

This chain connects TRBV28 to TRBJ2-7; maybe TRBD2 (5 bases). This CDR3 region has 12 residues. CDR1 is MDHEN and CDR2 is SYDVKM in the germline V gene. The V and J ends lost 6 bases and 6 bases respectively, with 12 bases between them. CDR3 in DNA: TGTGCCAGCAGACCTACTAGTTCCGAGCAGTACTTC. Translation gives CASRPTSSEQYF.

The genes are TRBV3-1 (or the pseudogene TRBV3-2) and TRBJ2-3, with no clear D. The germline V gene has CDR1 LGHDT and CDR2 YNNKEL (reference sequence). Trimming left V 3 bases short and J 3 bases short, with 4 bases between. This CDR3 is 12 amino acids long. CDR3 in DNA: TGTGCCAGCAGCCATCAGACAGATACGCAGTATTTT. It translates to CASSHQTDTQYF.

Here the CDR3 reads CASSENGQGRNNQPQHF. The CDR3 DNA reads as TGCGCCAGCAGTGAGAATGGACAGGGGCGTAATAATCAGCCCCAGCATTTT. The chain links TRBV10-2 to TRBJ1-5, with TRBD1 matching over 9 bases. Germline assignment: CDR1 WSHSY and CDR2 SAAADI. The CDR3 is 17 residues long. Trimming removed 2 bases from V and 4 bases from J; junction bases left unmatched: 9.

This clone was counted once. The V call is TRBV11-3, the J call TRBJ2-7; D is perhaps TRBD2 (5 bases). Germline CDR1 SGHNT, CDR2 YENEEA. The CDR3 loop spans 13 amino acids. Trimming shortened V by 1 base and J by 4 bases, and 8 bases separated the two germline ends. CDR3 nucleotides: TGTGCCAGCAGCTTAGGAGGGCTTTACGAGCAGTACTTC. As protein: CASSLGGLYEQYF.

The chain joins TRBV13 to TRBJ2-7; 10 nucleotides align to TRBD2. The V segment lost 8 bases and the J segment 1 base; nucleotides outside the gene matches: 5. This CDR3 region has 14 residues. CDR1 is PRHDT, CDR2 FYEKMQ, per germline (reference sequence). The CDR3 DNA follows: TGTGCCAGCCGAACTAGCGGGACTTCCTACGAGCAGTACTTC. Residues: CASRTSGTSYEQYF.

The chain uses TRBV2 and TRBJ2-1; TRBD1 aligns across 7 bases. Germline CDR1 and CDR2: SNHLY and FYNNEI. Losses at the gene ends were 7 bases for V and 4 bases for J; bases not matched to a gene: 1. The CDR3 spans 12 residues. The CDR3 nucleotides are TGTGCCAGCAACAGGGGTTACAATGAGCAGTTCTTC. Encoded protein: CASNRGYNEQFF.